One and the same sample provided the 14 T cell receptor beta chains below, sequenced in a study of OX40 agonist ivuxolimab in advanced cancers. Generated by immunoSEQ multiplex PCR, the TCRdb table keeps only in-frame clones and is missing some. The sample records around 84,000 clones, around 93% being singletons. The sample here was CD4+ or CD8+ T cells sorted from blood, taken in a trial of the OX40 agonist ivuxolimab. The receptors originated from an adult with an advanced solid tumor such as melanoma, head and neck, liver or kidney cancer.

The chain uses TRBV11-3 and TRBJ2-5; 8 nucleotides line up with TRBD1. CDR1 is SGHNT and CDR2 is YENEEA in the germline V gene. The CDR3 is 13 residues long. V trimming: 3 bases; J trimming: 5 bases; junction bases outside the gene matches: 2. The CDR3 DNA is TGTGCCAGCAGCTTGACAGGGGTCGAGACCCAGTACTTC. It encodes CASSLTGVETQYF.

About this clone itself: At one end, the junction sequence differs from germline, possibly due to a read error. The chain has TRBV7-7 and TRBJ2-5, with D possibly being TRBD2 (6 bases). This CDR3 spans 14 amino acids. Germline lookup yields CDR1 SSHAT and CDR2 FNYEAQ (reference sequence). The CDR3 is CASSLAWRVETQYF. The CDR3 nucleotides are TGTGCTAGCAGCTTAGCGTGGAGGGTGGAGACCCAGTACTTC.

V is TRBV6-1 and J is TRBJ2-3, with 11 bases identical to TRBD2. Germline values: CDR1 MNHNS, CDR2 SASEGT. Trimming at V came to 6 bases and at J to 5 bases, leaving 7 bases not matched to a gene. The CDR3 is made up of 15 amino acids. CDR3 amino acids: CASRELAGVVDTQYF. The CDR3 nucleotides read TGTGCCAGCAGGGAACTAGCGGGAGTCGTAGATACGCAGTATTTT.

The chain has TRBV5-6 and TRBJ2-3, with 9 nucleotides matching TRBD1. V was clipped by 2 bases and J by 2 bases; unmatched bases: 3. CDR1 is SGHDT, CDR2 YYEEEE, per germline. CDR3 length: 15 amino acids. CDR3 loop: CASSLGDRATDTQYF. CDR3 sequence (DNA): TGTGCCAGCAGCTTAGGGGACAGGGCCACAGATACGCAGTATTTT.

CDR3 sequence reads: CASSFRDTEAFF. CDR3 nucleotide sequence: TGTGCCAGCAGTTTCAGGGACACTGAAGCTTTCTTT. The chain combines TRBV28 with TRBJ1-1; maybe TRBD1 (5 bases). The CDR3 has 12 amino acids. Germline V gene lookup returns CDR1 MDHEN and CDR2 SYDVKM. V gave up 3 bases and J gave up 3 bases, with 5 bases separating them.

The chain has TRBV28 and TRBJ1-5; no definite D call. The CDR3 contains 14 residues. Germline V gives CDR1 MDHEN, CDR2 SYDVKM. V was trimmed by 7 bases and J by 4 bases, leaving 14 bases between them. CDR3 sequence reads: CASTGTFGNQPQHF. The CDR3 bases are TGTGCCAGCACGGGAACATTCGGGAATCAGCCCCAGCATTTT.

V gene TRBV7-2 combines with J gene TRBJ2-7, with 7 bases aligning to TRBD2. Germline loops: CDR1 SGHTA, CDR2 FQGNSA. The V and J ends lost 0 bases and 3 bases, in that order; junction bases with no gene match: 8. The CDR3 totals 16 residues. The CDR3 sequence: CASSLAPSRENYEQYF. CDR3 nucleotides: TGTGCCAGCAGCTTAGCCCCCTCGCGGGAGAACTACGAGCAGTACTTC.

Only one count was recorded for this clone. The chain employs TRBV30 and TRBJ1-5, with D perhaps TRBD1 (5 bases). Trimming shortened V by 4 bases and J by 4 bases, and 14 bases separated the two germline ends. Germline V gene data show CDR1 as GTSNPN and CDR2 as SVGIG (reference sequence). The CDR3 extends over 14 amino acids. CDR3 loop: CAWTIPGLNQPQHF. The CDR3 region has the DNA TGTGCCTGGACTATCCCGGGGCTTAATCAGCCCCAGCATTTT.

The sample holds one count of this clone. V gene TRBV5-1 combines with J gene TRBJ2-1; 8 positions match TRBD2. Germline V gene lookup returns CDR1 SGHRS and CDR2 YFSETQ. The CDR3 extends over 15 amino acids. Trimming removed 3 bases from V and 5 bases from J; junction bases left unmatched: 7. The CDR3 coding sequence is TGCGCCAGCAGCTGGGGACTAGTTGGCGACAATGAGCAGTTCTTC. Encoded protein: CASSWGLVGDNEQFF.

CDR3 sequence reads: CASSVSLTSYEQYF. DNA of the CDR3: TGTGCCAGCAGTGTAAGTCTGACGTCCTACGAGCAGTACTTC. The chain carries TRBV6-1 and TRBJ2-7; no clear D gene. Looked up from germline, CDR1 is MNHNS and CDR2 is SASEGT. The CDR3 is 14 residues long. Trimming removed 4 bases from V and 1 base from J, with 11 bases in between.

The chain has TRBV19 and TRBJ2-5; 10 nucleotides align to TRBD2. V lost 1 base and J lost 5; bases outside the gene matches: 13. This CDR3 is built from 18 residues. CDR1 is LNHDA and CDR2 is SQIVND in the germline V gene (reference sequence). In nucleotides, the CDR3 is TGTGCCAGTAGTATAGGCGGGGCTAGCGGGAGAATAGGGGAGACCCAGTACTTC. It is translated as CASSIGGASGRIGETQYF.

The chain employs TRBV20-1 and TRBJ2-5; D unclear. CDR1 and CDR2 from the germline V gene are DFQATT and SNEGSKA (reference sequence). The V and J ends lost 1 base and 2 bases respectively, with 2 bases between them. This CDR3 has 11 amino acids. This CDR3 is CSARAQETQYF. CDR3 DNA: TGCAGTGCTAGAGCTCAAGAGACCCAGTACTTC.

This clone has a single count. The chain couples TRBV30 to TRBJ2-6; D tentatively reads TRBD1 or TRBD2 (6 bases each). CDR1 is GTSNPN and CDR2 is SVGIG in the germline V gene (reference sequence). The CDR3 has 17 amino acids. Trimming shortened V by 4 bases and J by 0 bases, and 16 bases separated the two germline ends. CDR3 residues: CAWTEGRGPSGANVLTF. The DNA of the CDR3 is TGTGCCTGGACGGAGGGCAGGGGACCCTCTGGGGCCAACGTCCTGACTTTC.

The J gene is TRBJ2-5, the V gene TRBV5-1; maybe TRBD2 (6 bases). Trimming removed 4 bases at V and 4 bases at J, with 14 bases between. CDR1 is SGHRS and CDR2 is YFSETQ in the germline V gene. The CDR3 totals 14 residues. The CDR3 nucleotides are TGCGCCAGCAGCCTTCGGACGGAGGGAGAGACCCAGTACTTC. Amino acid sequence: CASSLRTEGETQYF. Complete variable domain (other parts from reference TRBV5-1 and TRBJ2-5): KAGVTQTPRYLIKTRGQQVTLSCSPISGHRSVSWYQQTPGQGLQFLFEYFSETQRNKGNFPGRFSGRQFSNSRSEMNVSTLELGDSALYLCASSLRTEGETQYFGPGTRLLVL.